Listed below are T cell receptor beta chains from one sample, sequenced in a study of CD8+CD57+ T cells in acquired aplastic anemia. TCRdb recomputed calls from the reads with MiXCR, one row per CDR3 protein. The sample lists about 42,000 distinct CDR3 sequences, about 70% seen once, with under 25% in the top ten. Sample: sorted CD4+, CD8+, or CD8+CD57+ T cells (not recorded which) from PBMCs. The receptors were sampled from a human donor in good health, serving as a control. Each CDR3 is given with its conserved first and last residue. Each record gives: clone size, V gene, J gene, D gene, CDR3 DNA, CDR3 protein. The D gene is left open where the match is weak. Clone size is shown for a subset of rows, as once, few, many or a class of expanded clone.

>NA|TRBV5-1|TRBJ2-1|TRBD1
TGCGCCAGCAGCTTTACCCTACAGGGGGCAGGTTGGAATGAGCAGTTCTTC
CASSFTLQGAGWNEQFF
>many|TRBV10-3|TRBJ2-5|TRBD2
TGTGCCATCAGTGAAAGCGGGGAAACCCAAGAGACCCAGTACTTC
CAISESGETQETQYF
>NA|TRBV30|TRBJ2-7|TRBD1
TGTGCCTGGAACCCCCGGGACAGGCTGCTACACGAGCAGTACTTC
CAWNPRDRLLHEQYF
>NA|TRBV7-9|TRBJ2-2|NA
TGTGCCAGCAGCTTCGACGGGGGGCGCCCCGGGGAGCTGTTTTTT
CASSFDGGRPGELFF
>few|TRBV10-2|TRBJ1-1|NA
TGCGCCAGCATAGGGAACACTGAAGCTTTCTTT
CASIGNTEAFF
>few|TRBV7-1|TRBJ1-2|NA
TGTGCCAGCAGCTCAGGGGGGCCTCCCCGGTTC
CASSSGGPPRF
>NA|TRBV29-1|TRBJ2-6|NA
NA
CSIYLCSVVSNSGANVLTF
>many|TRBV5-5|TRBJ2-3|TRBD2
TGTGCCAGCAGCCCCGGACTAGCTAACACAGATACGCAGTATTTT
CASSPGLANTDTQYF
>few|TRBV29-1|TRBJ1-1|NA
TGCAGCGTAGTCGCGACAGGAACCCTTCGCACTGAAGCTTTCTTT
CSVVATGTLRTEAFF
>NA|TRBV2|TRBJ2-3|TRBD2
TGTGCCAGCAGTCATAGACTAGCGGGCCCCATACCAGATACGCAGTATTTT
CASSHRLAGPIPDTQYF
>NA|TRBV19|TRBJ2-7|NA
TGTGCCAGTACCCTCGGCCAGGGAACGGGGGAGCAGTACTTC
CASTLGQGTGEQYF
>NA|TRBV7-8|TRBJ2-3|NA
TGTGCCAGCAGCTTAGGGACCACAGATACGCAGTATTTT
CASSLGTTDTQYF
>many|TRBV3-1|TRBJ2-1|NA
TGTGCCAGCAGCCAAGATCGATGGCAGGGGAACAATGAGCAGTTCTTC
CASSQDRWQGNNEQFF
>NA|TRBV14|TRBJ1-4|NA
TGTGCCAGCAGCCAACAGACTATTGAAAAACTGTTTTTT
CASSQQTIEKLFF
>many|TRBV19|TRBJ2-3|TRBD2
TGTGCCAGTAGTATTAGCGGGGGCCTTAGCACAGATACGCAGTATTTT
CASSISGGLSTDTQYF
>NA|TRBV2|TRBJ2-7|NA
TGTGCCAGCAGCTTAGATCGGCAGGGCGAGCAGTACTTC
CASSLDRQGEQYF
>once|TRBV15|TRBJ2-3|NA
TGTGCCACCAGCAGAGACCCAGGTAGTGGGAAGACAGATACGCAGTATTTT
CATSRDPGSGKTDTQYF
>NA|TRBV24-1|TRBJ2-1|NA
TGTGCCACCAGTGACCTACAGGGTTTGAATGAGCAGTTCTTC
CATSDLQGLNEQFF
>NA|TRBV10-3|TRBJ1-5|NA
TGTGCCATCAGTGTGGATAGCAATCAGCCCCAGCATTTT
CAISVDSNQPQHF
>NA|TRBV10-3|TRBJ2-7|TRBD1
TGTGCCATCAGTGAGAGAGGGGGCGACGCCTACGAGCAGAACTTC
CAISERGGDAYEQNF
>once|TRBV29-1|TRBJ1-2|TRBD1
TGCAGCTACCGCAGGGGGACTAACTATGGCTACACCTTC
CSYRRGTNYGYTF
>NA|TRBV15|TRBJ1-2|TRBD1
TGTGCCACCAGCAAAGTGCAGGGGGTTGACTATGGCTACACCTTC
CATSKVQGVDYGYTF
>NA|TRBV5-6|TRBJ1-1|NA
TGTGCCAGCAGCTGGGGACGGGGGGCCTACACTGAAGCTTTCTTT
CASSWGRGAYTEAFF
>NA|TRBV2|TRBJ2-7|TRBD1
TGTGCCAGCAGGGAGACAGGGGGAGTCTACGAGCAGTACTTC
CASRETGGVYEQYF
>once|TRBV24-1|TRBJ1-5|NA
TGTGCCACCAGTGAACCAGGCCAGCCCCAGCATTTT
CATSEPGQPQHF
>few|TRBV7-9|TRBJ2-7|NA
TGTGCCAGCAGCTTGGAACTAGGCTACGAGCAGTACTTC
CASSLELGYEQYF
>NA|TRBV10-3|TRBJ1-1|TRBD1
TGTGCCATCAGACCCGGGACAGGGACGACGTTGGGCACTGAAGCTTTCTTT
CAIRPGTGTTLGTEAFF
>NA|TRBV29-1|TRBJ2-7|NA
TGCAGCGTGGGGGGCGGGGGTATGAACGAGCAGTACTTC
CSVGGGGMNEQYF
>NA|TRBV4-2|TRBJ2-3|TRBD2
TGTGCCAGCAGTTACGCTGGACTAGAAGGCACAGATACGCAGTATTTT
CASSYAGLEGTDTQYF
>NA|TRBV15|TRBJ1-2|TRBD1
TGTGCCACCAGCACGACAGGGATTTTCTATGGCTACACCTTC
CATSTTGIFYGYTF
>NA|TRBV29-1|TRBJ2-3|TRBD1
TGCAGCCTTTCTACAGGGGGCACAGATACGCAGTATTTT
CSLSTGGTDTQYF
>NA|TRBV20-1|TRBJ1-2|NA
TGCAGTGCTATCAGACAGGTAGACTATGGCTACACCTTC
CSAIRQVDYGYTF
>NA|TRBV20-1|TRBJ1-1|NA
TGCAGTGCTAGGGGCCTGAACACTGAAGCTTTCTTT
CSARGLNTEAFF
>NA|TRBV7-2|TRBJ2-1|NA
TGTGCCGGCAGCCCTCAACGGGGTGAGCAGTTCTTC
CAGSPQRGEQFF
>NA|TRBV25-1|TRBJ1-6|TRBD1
TGTGCCAGCACCCAGGGGGGATCCAATTCACCCCTCCACTTT
CASTQGGSNSPLHF
>NA|TRBV20-1|TRBJ2-3|NA
TGCAGTGCTAGTCGGCGGGAATTAACAGATACGCAGTATTTT
CSASRRELTDTQYF
>NA|TRBV28|TRBJ1-2|NA
TGTGCCAGCAGTGACCCCCCAGGGACCTTTAACTATGGCTACACCTTC
CASSDPPGTFNYGYTF
>NA|TRBV19|TRBJ2-3|NA
TGTGCCAGTAGTAACCTAAGGGGTTCAGATACGCAGTATTTT
CASSNLRGSDTQYF
>NA|TRBV25-1|TRBJ2-7|TRBD1
TGTGCCAGCAGCGCCAATTGGGGGACAGGGCCCTACGAGCAGTACTTC
CASSANWGTGPYEQYF
>NA|TRBV6-2/TRBV6-3|TRBJ2-3|TRBD2
TGTGCCAGCAGTTACGGGGGGGGCACAGATACGCAGTATTTT
CASSYGGGTDTQYF
>NA|TRBV19|TRBJ1-5|NA
TGTGCCAGTAGTACACAGCTTAGCAATCAGCCCCAGCATTTT
CASSTQLSNQPQHF
>NA|TRBV9|TRBJ1-1|NA
TGTGCCAGCAGCGTAGGACGAGGTGGCACTGAAGCTTTCTTT
CASSVGRGGTEAFF
>many|TRBV6-2/TRBV6-3|TRBJ1-2|TRBD1
TGTGCCAGCAGTTATGGGACAGGGAATGGCTACACCTTC
CASSYGTGNGYTF
>few|TRBV5-1|TRBJ1-2|NA
TGCGCCAGCAGCTTGGGCCGCGACTACGGCTACACCTTC
CASSLGRDYGYTF
>many|TRBV29-1|TRBJ1-2|TRBD1
TGCAGCGTTGACGGCAGGGGGAATCTTGGCTACACCTTC
CSVDGRGNLGYTF
>NA|TRBV20-1|TRBJ2-7|TRBD1
TGCAGTGCTAGACGAACTTACAGGGGGCACGAGCGGTACTTC
CSARRTYRGHERYF
>few|TRBV20-1|TRBJ2-7|NA
TGCAGTGCTGGACAGATCTACGAGCAGTACTTC
CSAGQIYEQYF
>medium-sized|TRBV29-1|TRBJ1-2|NA
TGCAGCGTTGAAGAACGGGGTTCTGGGGTCTATGGCTACACCTTC
CSVEERGSGVYGYTF
>NA|TRBV29-1|TRBJ2-2|NA
TGCAGCGTTGTGGGCGGCGGGGGGGAGCTGTTTTTT
CSVVGGGGELFF